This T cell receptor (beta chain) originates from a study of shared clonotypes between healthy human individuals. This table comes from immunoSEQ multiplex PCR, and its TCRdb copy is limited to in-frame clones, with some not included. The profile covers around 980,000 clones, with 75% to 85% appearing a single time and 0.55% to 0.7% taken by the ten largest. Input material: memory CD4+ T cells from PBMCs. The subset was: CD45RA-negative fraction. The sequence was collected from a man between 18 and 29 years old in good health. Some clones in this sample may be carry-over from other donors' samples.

CDR3 in amino acids: CASSSGRRLTYNEQFF. The CDR3, as DNA: TGTGCCAGCAGCTCGGGGCGGCGCTTGACCTACAATGAGCAGTTCTTC. The chain links TRBV11-2 to TRBJ2-1; tentatively, D is TRBD1 or TRBD2 (5 bases each). CDR3 length: 16 residues. CDR1 is SGHAT, CDR2 FQNNGV, per germline. Trimming took 4 bases from V and 2 from J, leaving 15 bases between them.